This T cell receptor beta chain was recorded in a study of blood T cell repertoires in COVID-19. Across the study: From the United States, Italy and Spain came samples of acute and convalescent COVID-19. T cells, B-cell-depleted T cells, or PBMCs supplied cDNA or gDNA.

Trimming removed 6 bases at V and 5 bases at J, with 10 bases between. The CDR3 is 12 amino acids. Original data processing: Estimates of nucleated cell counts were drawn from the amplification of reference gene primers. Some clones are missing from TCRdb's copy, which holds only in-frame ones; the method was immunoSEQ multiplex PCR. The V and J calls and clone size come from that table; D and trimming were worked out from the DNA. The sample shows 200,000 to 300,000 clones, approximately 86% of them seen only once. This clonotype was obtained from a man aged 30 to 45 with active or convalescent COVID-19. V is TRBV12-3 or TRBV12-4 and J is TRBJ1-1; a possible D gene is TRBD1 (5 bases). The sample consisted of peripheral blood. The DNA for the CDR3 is TGTGCCAGCAGCTACTCAGGGACTGAAGCTTTCTTT. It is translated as CASSYSGTEAFF.